This record looks at one T cell receptor (beta chain) sequence and its context. The target antigen is unknown. This sample was included in a study of PD-1 blockade in classical Hodgkin lymphoma. Notes on the study in general: It was reported that newly diagnosed patients had less baseline TCR diversity than healthy donors.

Sequenced by immunoSEQ multiplex PCR; TCRdb stores in-frame clones only, minus some. The table records around 7,500 clones, around 79% of them present only once. All the patients suffered relapse after autologous stem cell transplantation, and brentuximab vedotin exposure differed. The material sequenced was peripheral blood mononuclear cells (PBMCs), taken before the second cycle of nivolumab. The sequence was obtained from a human donor with classical Hodgkin lymphoma.

As DNA, the CDR3 is TGCGCCAGCAGCGGCGGACAGTCCCAAGAGACCCAGTACTTC. Amino acids: CASSGGQSQETQYF. The chain links TRBV5-1 to TRBJ2-5; D is perhaps TRBD1 (6 bases). The CDR3 is 14 residues long. From germline, CDR1 is SGHRS and CDR2 YFSETQ. The ends were cut back, 4 bases at V and 1 base at J, with 11 bases in the middle.